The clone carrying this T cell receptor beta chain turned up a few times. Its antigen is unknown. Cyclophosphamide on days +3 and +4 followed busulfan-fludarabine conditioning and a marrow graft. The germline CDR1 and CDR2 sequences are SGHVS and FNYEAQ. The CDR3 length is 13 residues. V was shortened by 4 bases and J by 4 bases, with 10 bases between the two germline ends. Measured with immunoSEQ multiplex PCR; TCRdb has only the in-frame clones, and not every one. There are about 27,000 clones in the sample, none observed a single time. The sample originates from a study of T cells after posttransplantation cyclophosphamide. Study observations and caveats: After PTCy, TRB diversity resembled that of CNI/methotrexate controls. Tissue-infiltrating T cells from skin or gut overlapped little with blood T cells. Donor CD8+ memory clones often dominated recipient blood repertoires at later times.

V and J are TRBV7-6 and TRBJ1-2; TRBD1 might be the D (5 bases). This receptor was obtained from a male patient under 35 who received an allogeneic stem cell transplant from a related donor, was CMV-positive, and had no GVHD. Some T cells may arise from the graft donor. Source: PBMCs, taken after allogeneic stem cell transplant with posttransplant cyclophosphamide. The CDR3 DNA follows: TGTGCCAGCAGCTCGGGACTGCTCTATGGCTACACCTTC. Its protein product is CASSSGLLYGYTF.